This T cell receptor (beta chain) was observed in a study of blood T cell repertoires in COVID-19. Study background: COVID-19 samples from acute and convalescent phases originated in the United States, Italy and Spain. Sample material is recorded as cDNA or gDNA derived from T cells, B-cell-depleted T cells, or PBMCs.

Looked up from germline, CDR1 is MNHNY and CDR2 is SVGAGI (reference sequence). The V and J ends lost 8 bases and 8 bases respectively, with 15 bases between them. CDR3 length: 12 residues. Authors' analysis steps: Amplification with reference gene primers provided the estimates of nucleated cell counts. Sequencing used immunoSEQ multiplex PCR; TCRdb keeps in-frame clones, though not all of them. For V, J and clone size, that table is used; D and trimming come from the DNA. The table has more than 85,000 clones, 80% seen once. The J gene is TRBJ1-1, the V gene TRBV6-6; no firm D call. The sequenced material came from peripheral blood. The sequence came from a human donor in a cohort sampled during active or convalescent COVID-19. The CDR3 DNA follows: TGTGCCAGCTCCCCAGCGGGTACGGAAGCTTTCTTT. It yields the protein CASSPAGTEAFF.